The rows below give T cell receptor beta chains drawn from one sample of a study of cytomegalovirus exposure and HLA in healthy donors. The table came from immunoSEQ multiplex PCR; TCRdb's copy has only in-frame clones and leaves some out. The sample shows around 40,000 clones, about 66% of them seen only once. Specimen: PBMCs. The receptor source for this set is a man between 50 and 59 years old in good health and CMV-seropositive. Both conserved end residues are part of each CDR3. Fields, in order: V gene, clone size, J gene, D gene, CDR3 protein, CDR3 DNA. D genes are given only for firm matches. A clone size is listed for some rows: how often the clone was seen (once, few, many), or a class if it is expanded.

V: TRBV5-4; size: NA; J: TRBJ2-7; D: TRBD2; CDR3: CASSLGTSGTYEQYF; DNA: TGTGCCAGCAGCTTGGGAACTAGCGGAACCTACGAGCAGTACTTC
V: TRBV5-6; size: NA; J: TRBJ1-5; D: NA; CDR3: CASSQAGLGPQHF; DNA: TGTGCCAGCAGCCAAGCAGGGCTCGGGCCCCAGCATTTT
V: TRBV28; size: few; J: TRBJ1-6; D: TRBD1; CDR3: CASSGQGGSPSSYNSPLHF; DNA: TGTGCCAGCAGCGGACAGGGAGGTTCCCCGAGCTCCTATAATTCACCCCTCCACTTT
V: TRBV11-2; size: NA; J: TRBJ1-1; D: NA; CDR3: CASSYRKNTEAFF; DNA: TGTGCCAGCAGTTACAGGAAGAACACTGAAGCTTTCTTT
V: TRBV7-2; size: NA; J: TRBJ2-7; D: NA; CDR3: CASSFTRGSGEQYF; DNA: TGTGCCAGCAGCTTCACTAGAGGATCGGGGGAGCAGTACTTC
V: TRBV9; size: NA; J: TRBJ2-1; D: NA; CDR3: CASSVAGGGFNEQFF; DNA: TGTGCCAGCAGCGTAGCTGGGGGGGGCTTTAATGAGCAGTTCTTC
V: TRBV6-1; size: NA; J: TRBJ2-3; D: NA; CDR3: CASKTGGPGDTQYF; DNA: TGTGCCAGCAAAACGGGGGGCCCCGGAGATACGCAGTATTTT
V: TRBV4-1; size: NA; J: TRBJ1-5; D: TRBD1; CDR3: CASSQSGQGGVTNQPQHF; DNA: TGCGCCAGCAGCCAGAGCGGACAGGGTGGAGTGACCAATCAGCCCCAGCATTTT
V: TRBV19; size: NA; J: TRBJ1-4; D: NA; CDR3: CASSRKPTATNEKLFF; DNA: TGTGCCAGTAGTAGGAAGCCCACAGCAACTAATGAAAAACTGTTTTTT
V: TRBV2; size: NA; J: TRBJ2-1; D: TRBD2; CDR3: CASSWTSGGEDNEQFF; DNA: TGTGCCAGCAGTTGGACTAGCGGGGGGGAGGACAATGAGCAGTTCTTC
V: TRBV4-2; size: few; J: TRBJ1-1; D: NA; CDR3: CASSPTGSWTEAFF; DNA: TGTGCCAGCAGCCCTACAGGGTCGTGGACTGAAGCTTTCTTT
V: TRBV5-1; size: few; J: TRBJ1-3; D: TRBD1; CDR3: CASSLQGELNTIYF; DNA: TGCGCCAGCAGCTTACAGGGGGAATTAAACACCATATATTTT
V: TRBV6-1; size: NA; J: TRBJ2-7; D: NA; CDR3: CASIGAYEQYF; DNA: TGTGCCAGTATCGGGGCCTACGAGCAGTACTTC
V: TRBV11-3; size: NA; J: TRBJ2-1; D: NA; CDR3: CASSFQYNEQFF; DNA: TGTGCCAGCAGCTTCCAATACAATGAGCAGTTCTTC
V: TRBV2; size: NA; J: TRBJ2-5; D: NA; CDR3: CASSQARLGEETQYF; DNA: TGTGCCAGCAGTCAGGCCAGACTAGGTGAAGAGACCCAGTACTTC
V: TRBV11-2; size: NA; J: TRBJ2-1; D: NA; CDR3: CASSLGPRDEQFF; DNA: TGTGCCAGCAGCTTAGGTCCTCGGGATGAGCAGTTCTTC
V: TRBV11-1; size: medium-sized; J: TRBJ2-7; D: NA; CDR3: CASSRLWAGNYEQYF; DNA: TGTGCCAGCAGCAGACTCTGGGCAGGGAACTACGAGCAGTACTTC
V: TRBV7-8; size: large; J: TRBJ2-6; D: TRBD2; CDR3: CASTGLAGLSGANVLTF; DNA: TGTGCCAGCACGGGACTAGCGGGGTTGTCTGGGGCCAACGTCCTGACTTTC
V: TRBV4-1; size: NA; J: TRBJ2-3; D: TRBD2; CDR3: CASSGRTSGVLTDTQYF; DNA: TGCGCCAGCAGCGGACGGACTAGCGGGGTTCTCACAGATACGCAGTATTTT
V: TRBV7-2; size: NA; J: TRBJ2-7; D: NA; CDR3: CASSTGSYEQYF; DNA: TGTGCCAGCAGCACCGGGAGCTACGAGCAGTACTTC
V: TRBV11-3; size: NA; J: TRBJ2-3; D: NA; CDR3: CASSLDGRTPQYF; DNA: TGTGCCAGCAGCTTAGATGGCAGGACTCCGCAGTATTTT
V: TRBV5-4; size: NA; J: TRBJ2-1; D: TRBD2; CDR3: CASSLWLAGRDEQFF; DNA: TGTGCCAGCAGCTTGTGGCTAGCGGGGCGGGATGAGCAGTTCTTC
V: TRBV6-5; size: NA; J: TRBJ2-7; D: NA; CDR3: CASSYSWGRATYEQYF; DNA: TGTGCCAGCAGTTACTCGTGGGGGCGGGCCACCTACGAGCAGTACTTC
V: TRBV2; size: NA; J: TRBJ2-1; D: TRBD2; CDR3: CASREGGGAIIYEQFF; DNA: TGTGCCAGCAGGGAAGGCGGGGGGGCCATTATCTATGAGCAGTTCTTC
V: TRBV11-2; size: NA; J: TRBJ2-7; D: TRBD2; CDR3: CASRWGGNYEQYF; DNA: TGTGCCAGCAGATGGGGGGGGAACTACGAGCAGTACTTC
V: TRBV5-6; size: NA; J: TRBJ2-7; D: TRBD1; CDR3: CASSLLLTGGLGEQYF; DNA: TGTGCCAGCAGCTTGCTACTAACAGGGGGGCTTGGCGAGCAGTACTTC
V: TRBV7-9; size: NA; J: TRBJ1-2; D: TRBD1; CDR3: CASSLAGQNYGYTF; DNA: TGTGCCAGCAGCTTAGCGGGACAGAACTATGGCTACACCTTC
V: TRBV27; size: NA; J: TRBJ2-3; D: NA; CDR3: CASSFLGDTQYF; DNA: TGTGCCAGCAGTTTTTTGGGCGATACGCAGTATTTT
V: TRBV10-3; size: NA; J: TRBJ2-6; D: NA; CDR3: CAIRGGSSGANVLTF; DNA: TGTGCCATCAGGGGGGGTAGCTCTGGGGCCAACGTCCTGACTTTC
V: TRBV7-9; size: few; J: TRBJ2-5; D: NA; CDR3: CASSFIRGQETQYF; DNA: TGTGCCAGCAGTTTCATCAGGGGACAAGAGACCCAGTACTTC
V: TRBV9; size: NA; J: TRBJ1-1; D: TRBD1; CDR3: CASSVTGVTEAFF; DNA: TGTGCCAGCAGCGTCACAGGGGTCACTGAAGCTTTCTTT
V: TRBV6-6; size: once; J: TRBJ1-4; D: NA; CDR3: CASSPGGRVSEKLFF; DNA: TGTGCCAGCAGCCCCGGGGGGCGAGTAAGTGAAAAACTGTTTTTT
V: TRBV27; size: NA; J: TRBJ1-3; D: NA; CDR3: CASSAGPGNTIYF; DNA: TGTGCCAGCAGTGCGGGACCTGGAAACACCATATATTTT
V: TRBV6-5; size: NA; J: TRBJ1-2; D: TRBD1; CDR3: CASSYLPGTDYGYTF; DNA: TGTGCCAGCAGTTACCTACCCGGGACAGATTATGGCTACACCTTC
V: TRBV10-3; size: NA; J: TRBJ2-1; D: TRBD2; CDR3: CAISPGTSGGGDNEQFF; DNA: TGTGCCATCAGTCCCGGGACTAGCGGGGGAGGAGACAATGAGCAGTTCTTC
V: TRBV28; size: NA; J: TRBJ1-5; D: NA; CDR3: CASSARGQPQHF; DNA: TGTGCCAGCAGTGCTAGGGGGCAGCCCCAGCATTTT
V: TRBV9; size: once; J: TRBJ1-5; D: NA; CDR3: CASSPRGGLEPQHF; DNA: TGTGCCAGCAGCCCACGGGGGGGCTTGGAGCCCCAGCATTTT
V: TRBV6-5; size: few; J: TRBJ1-1; D: TRBD1; CDR3: CASSLFSRQGSRIF; DNA: TGTGCCAGCAGCCTATTTTCCCGACAGGGGAGTAGGATCTTT
V: TRBV7-9; size: NA; J: TRBJ1-1; D: TRBD1; CDR3: CASSFTGEGTEAFF; DNA: TGTGCCAGCAGCTTTACAGGGGAAGGCACTGAAGCTTTCTTT
V: TRBV2; size: NA; J: TRBJ2-7; D: NA; CDR3: CASSTTYEQYF; DNA: TGTGCCAGCAGTACTACCTACGAGCAGTACTTC
V: TRBV28; size: NA; J: TRBJ1-5; D: TRBD1; CDR3: CASKGQGMPSNQPQHF; DNA: TGTGCCAGCAAGGGACAGGGAATGCCGAGCAATCAGCCCCAGCATTTT
V: TRBV30; size: NA; J: TRBJ2-5; D: TRBD2; CDR3: CAWSVLSGGETQYF; DNA: TGTGCCTGGAGTGTACTGAGCGGGGGAGAGACCCAGTACTTC